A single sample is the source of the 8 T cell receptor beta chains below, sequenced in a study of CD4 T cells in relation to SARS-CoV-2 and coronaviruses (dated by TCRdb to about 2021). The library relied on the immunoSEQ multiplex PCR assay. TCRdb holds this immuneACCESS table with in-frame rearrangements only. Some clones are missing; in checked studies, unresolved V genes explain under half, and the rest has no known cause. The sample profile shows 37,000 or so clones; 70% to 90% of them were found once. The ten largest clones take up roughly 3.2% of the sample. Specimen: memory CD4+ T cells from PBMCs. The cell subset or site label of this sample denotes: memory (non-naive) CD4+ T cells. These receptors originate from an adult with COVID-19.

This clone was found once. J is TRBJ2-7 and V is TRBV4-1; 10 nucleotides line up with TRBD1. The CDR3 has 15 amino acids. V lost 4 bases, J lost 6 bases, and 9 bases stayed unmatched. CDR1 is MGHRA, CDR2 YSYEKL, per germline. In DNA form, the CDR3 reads TGCGCCAGCAGCCGAACCGGGACAGGGGTCTTCGAGCAGTACTTC. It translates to CASSRTGTGVFEQYF.

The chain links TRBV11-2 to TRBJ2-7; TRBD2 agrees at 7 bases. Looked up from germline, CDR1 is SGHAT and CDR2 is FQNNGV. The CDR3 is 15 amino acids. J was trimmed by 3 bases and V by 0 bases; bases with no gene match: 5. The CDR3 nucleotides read TGTGCCAGCAGCTTAGAGGGCGGGAGTGACTACGAGCAGTACTTC. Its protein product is CASSLEGGSDYEQYF.

The CDR3 loop is CASTPFGTDTQYF. In nucleotides, the CDR3 is TGTGCCAGCACCCCGTTTGGCACAGATACGCAGTATTTT. The chain uses TRBV6-5 and TRBJ2-3; D uncertain. With 7 bases removed from V and 1 base from J, the gap between germline ends came to 9 bases. The germline CDR1 and CDR2 sequences are MNHEY and SVGAGI. The CDR3 is made up of 13 amino acids.

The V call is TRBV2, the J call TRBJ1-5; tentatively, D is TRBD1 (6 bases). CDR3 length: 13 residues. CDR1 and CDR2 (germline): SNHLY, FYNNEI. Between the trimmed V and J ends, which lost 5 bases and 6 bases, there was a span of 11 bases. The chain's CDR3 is CASSSTGSQPQHF. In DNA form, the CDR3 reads TGTGCCAGCAGTAGTACAGGGAGTCAGCCCCAGCATTTT.

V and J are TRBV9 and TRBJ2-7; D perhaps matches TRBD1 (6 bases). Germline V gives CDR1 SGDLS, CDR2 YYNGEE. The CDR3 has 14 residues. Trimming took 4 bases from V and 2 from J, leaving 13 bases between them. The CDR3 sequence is CASSPRAGAYEQYF. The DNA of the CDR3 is TGTGCCAGCAGCCCCCGGGCAGGGGCCTACGAGCAGTACTTC.

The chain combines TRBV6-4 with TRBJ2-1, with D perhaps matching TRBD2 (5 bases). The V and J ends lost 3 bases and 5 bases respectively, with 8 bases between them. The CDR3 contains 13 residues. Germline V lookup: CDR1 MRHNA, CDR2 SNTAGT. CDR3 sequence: CASSETGNNEQFF. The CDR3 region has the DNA TGTGCCAGCAGTGAGACCGGGAACAATGAGCAGTTCTTC.

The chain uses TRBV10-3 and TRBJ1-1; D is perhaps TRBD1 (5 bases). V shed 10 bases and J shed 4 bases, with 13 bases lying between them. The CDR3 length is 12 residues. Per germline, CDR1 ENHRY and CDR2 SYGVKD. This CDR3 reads CATGGVSTEAFF. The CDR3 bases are TGTGCCACGGGGGGGGTAAGCACTGAAGCTTTCTTT.

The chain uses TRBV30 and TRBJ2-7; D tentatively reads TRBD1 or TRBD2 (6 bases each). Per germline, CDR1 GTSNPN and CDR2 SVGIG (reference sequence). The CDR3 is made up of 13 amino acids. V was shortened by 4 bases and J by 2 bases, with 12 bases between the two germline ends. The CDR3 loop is CAWKGRGPYEQYF. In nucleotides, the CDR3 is TGTGCCTGGAAAGGCCGGGGGCCCTACGAGCAGTACTTC.